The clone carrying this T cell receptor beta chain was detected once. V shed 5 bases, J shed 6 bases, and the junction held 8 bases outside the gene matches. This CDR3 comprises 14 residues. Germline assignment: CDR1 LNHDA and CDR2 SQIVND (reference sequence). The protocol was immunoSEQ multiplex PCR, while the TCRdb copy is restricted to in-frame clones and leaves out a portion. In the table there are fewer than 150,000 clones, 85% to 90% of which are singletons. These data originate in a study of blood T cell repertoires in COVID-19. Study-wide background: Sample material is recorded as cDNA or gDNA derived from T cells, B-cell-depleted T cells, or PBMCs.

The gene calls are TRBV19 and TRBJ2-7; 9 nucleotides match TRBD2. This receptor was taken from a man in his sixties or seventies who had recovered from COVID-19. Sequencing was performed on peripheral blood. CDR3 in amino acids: CASSVERTSVEQYF. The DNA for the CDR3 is TGTGCCAGTAGTGTTGAGAGGACTAGCGTCGAGCAGTACTTC.